Each of the 13 T cell receptor beta chains below was sequenced from the same sample in a study of Graves' ophthalmopathy and Graves' hyperthyroidism. Amplification targeted the TCR beta CDR3 regions, with RNA transcripts as the source material. After a first-round RT-PCR with HTBI primers, a second-round multiplex PCR was run. A single record per CDR3 protein comes from TCRdb applying MiXCR to the multiplex PCR reads. This sample has around 1.1 million distinct CDR3 sequences, with about 35% found just once. The sequenced sample was peripheral blood or thyroid tissue (not recorded which). The receptors originated from an adult man with Graves' hyperthyroidism.

This sequence joins TRBV19 and TRBJ1-1; 8 nucleotides agree with TRBD1. In germline, CDR1 is LNHDA, CDR2 SQIVND (reference sequence). V lost 0 bases and J lost 4; bases outside the gene matches: 4. The CDR3 consists of 15 residues. The CDR3 here is CASSIDRTGTTEAFF. CDR3 nucleotides: TGTGCCAGTAGTATAGATCGGACAGGGACCACTGAAGCTTTCTTT.

Concerning this clonotype: An end of the junction does not agree with germline; a read error may underlie this. V and J are TRBV7-9 and TRBJ2-6, with D possibly matching TRBD2 (5 bases). Germline V gene data show CDR1 as SEHNR and CDR2 as FQNEAQ (reference sequence). This CDR3 region has 14 residues. CDR3 sequence reads: CATSGDSGANVLTF. The CDR3 DNA reads TGTGCCACCAGCGGTGACTCTGGGGCCAACGTCCTGACTTTC.

The genes are TRBV7-8 and TRBJ1-2; D possibly corresponds to TRBD1 (5 bases). This CDR3 is 15 amino acids long. Germline V CDR1 and CDR2: SGHVS, FQNEAQ. V lost 3 bases and J 2 bases, leaving 13 bases between the germline ends. CDR3 sequence: CASSLGQGSNYGYTF. The CDR3 region has the DNA TGTGCCAGCAGCTTGGGGCAGGGAAGCAACTATGGCTACACCTTC.

This clonotype has more than one count but fewer than ten. Given a much more abundant clone one base away, this may be a read error. This chain joins TRBV5-6 and TRBJ1-6; no reliable D call. This CDR3 is built from 15 residues. Trimming removed 7 bases at V and 9 bases at J, with 20 bases between. Germline V gene data show CDR1 as SGHDT and CDR2 as YYEEEE. CDR3 sequence (DNA): TGTGCCAGCCGCCCACGGGAAGACTCCTCTTCACCCCTCCACTTT. It yields the protein CASRPREDSSSPLHF.

The chain has TRBV7-9 and TRBJ2-2, with 7 bases lining up with TRBD1. With 4 bases clipped from V and 1 base from J, the junction kept 6 bases outside the gene matches. In germline, CDR1 is SEHNR, CDR2 FQNEAQ (reference sequence). The CDR3 consists of 16 residues. The CDR3 nucleotides are TGTGCCAGCAGCTCTTACCAGGGGGTGAACACCGGGGAGCTGTTTTTT. This translates into CASSSYQGVNTGELFF.

This clonotype was detected many times. The chain recombines TRBV20-1 with TRBJ1-5, with D possibly matching TRBD1 (5 bases). The V end lost 0 bases, the J end lost 1 base, and 7 bases lay between the germline ends. The CDR3 is 14 amino acids. Germline V gene lookup returns CDR1 DFQATT and CDR2 SNEGSKA (reference sequence). Here the CDR3 DNA reads TGCAGTGCTAGAGATCGGGGGAGCAATCAGCCCCAGCATTTT. It specifies CSARDRGSNQPQHF.

Only a few counts were recorded for this clonotype. The CDR3 DNA is TGTGCCAGCAGCTACCGACAGGCGCCGTACTACGAGCAGTACTTC. The encoded protein is CASSYRQAPYYEQYF. This chain connects TRBV7-2 to TRBJ2-7; D might be TRBD1 (6 bases). The V end was cut by 4 bases, the J end by 3 bases, with 16 bases between. The germline V gene has CDR1 SGHTA and CDR2 FQGNSA. CDR3 length: 15 residues. Supplemented by reference TRBV7-2 and TRBJ2-7, the full variable domain reads GAGVSQSPSNKVTEKGKDVELRCDPISGHTALYWYRQSLGQGLEFLIYFQGNSAPDKSGLPSDRFSAERTGGSVSTLTIQRTQQEDSAVYLCASSYRQAPYYEQYFGPGTRLTVT.

This clonotype was detected many times. This chain links TRBV20-1 with TRBJ2-5, with D unclear. Germline loops: CDR1 DFQATT, CDR2 SNEGSKA (reference sequence). This CDR3 contains 9 residues. V was shortened by 6 bases and J by 5 bases, with 4 bases between the two germline ends. CDR3 amino acids: CSAVETQYF. CDR3 DNA: TGCAGTGCAGTCGAGACCCAGTACTTC.

As for this clonotype: One junction end disagrees with the germline gene, perhaps due to a read error. The chain employs TRBV9 and TRBJ2-7; 8 nucleotides match TRBD1. The germline V gene has CDR1 SGDLS and CDR2 YYNGEE. CDR3 length: 14 amino acids. CDR3 nucleotide sequence: TGTGCCAGCAGCGTTGGACAGGGCCTCTACGGGCAGTACTTC. Translation gives CASSVGQGLYGQYF. Together with reference TRBV9 and TRBJ2-7, the CDR3 gives the full variable domain: DSGVTQTPKHLITATGQRVTLRCSPRSGDLSVYWYQQSLDQGLQFLIQYYNGEERAKGNILERFSAQQFPDLHSELNLSSLELGDSALYFCASSVGQGLYGQYFGPGTRLTVT.

In this sample, this clonotype turned up many times. The chain employs TRBV7-2 and TRBJ2-7; maybe TRBD2 (6 bases). V lost 2 bases, J lost 1 base, and 12 bases lay in between. Germline values: CDR1 SGHTA, CDR2 FQGNSA. This CDR3 region has 15 residues. This CDR3 reads CASSLRRDPSYEQYF. Here the CDR3 DNA reads TGTGCCAGCAGCTTAAGGAGGGACCCTTCCTACGAGCAGTACTTC.

This chain links TRBV7-9 with TRBJ1-1; a weak D match, TRBD1 (6 bases). Germline V gene sequence: CDR1 SEHNR, CDR2 FQNEAQ (reference sequence). This CDR3 has 14 residues. Trimming shortened V by 3 bases and J by 3 bases, and 11 bases separated the two germline ends. Here the CDR3 reads CASSFGGGDTEAFF. The CDR3 DNA follows: TGTGCCAGCAGCTTTGGGGGGGGCGACACTGAAGCTTTCTTT.

The rearrangement uses TRBV5-1 and TRBJ1-1, with D possibly being TRBD1 (5 bases). This CDR3 is built from 13 residues. Germline V gene lookup returns CDR1 SGHRS and CDR2 YFSETQ. The V end lost 0 bases, the J end lost 5 bases, and 8 bases lay between the germline ends. The CDR3 spells CASSLEWGTEAFF. For the CDR3, the DNA is TGCGCCAGCAGCTTGGAATGGGGGACTGAAGCTTTCTTT.

This clonotype was counted many times. V usage is TRBV19 and J usage is TRBJ2-2; 8 nucleotides line up with TRBD2. The CDR3 totals 17 residues. V shed 1 base, J shed 1 base, and the junction held 5 bases outside the gene matches. Germline lookup yields CDR1 LNHDA and CDR2 SQIVND (reference sequence). CDR3 nucleotides: TGTGCCAGTAGTATAGGGGGGCTAGCGGGGAACACCGGGGAGCTGTTTTTT. It translates to CASSIGGLAGNTGELFF. Based on the CDR3 plus reference TRBV19 and TRBJ2-2, the full variable domain is DGGITQSPKYLFRKEGQNVTLSCEQNLNHDAMYWYRQDPGQGLRLIYYSQIVNDFQKGDIAEGYSVSREKKESFPLTVTSAQKNPTAFYLCASSIGGLAGNTGELFFGEGSRLTVL.